The clone carrying this T cell receptor beta chain turned up a few times. Its target is not known. The data are from a study of identical twins. TCRdb re-called the 5' RACE reads with MiXCR, one entry per CDR3 protein. The data hold 430,000 or so distinct CDR3 sequences, with around 24% observed a single time. Findings and caveats of the study: Beta out-of-frame sequences showed weaker excess sharing between twins. When twins shared out-of-frame alpha sequences, those sequences had excess low generation probability.

Between the trimmed V and J ends, which lost 7 bases and 3 bases, there was a span of 16 bases. CDR1 and CDR2 (germline): SGHRS, YFSETQ. This CDR3 comprises 15 residues. The data also belong to a second study, concerning T cells expressing NK-cell markers. That work contributes: Seven HCMV-seropositive donors and one seronegative donor made up the eight sequenced donors. There were a handful of donors in whom these clonotypes also led the CD3+CD56-NKG2C+ fraction.

This sequence was found in a woman aged 18-29 years in good health. Sequenced: CD4+ T cells sorted from blood. The chain combines TRBV5-1 with TRBJ2-2; D is ambiguous. The chain's CDR3 is CASAERGRYTGELFF. The CDR3, as DNA: TGCGCCAGCGCCGAACGTGGCAGATACACCGGGGAGCTGTTTTTT.